This T cell receptor beta chain emerged from a study of cytomegalovirus exposure and HLA in healthy donors. PCR involved 60 Vbeta and 13 Jbeta primers. Some clones are missing from TCRdb's copy, which holds only in-frame ones; the method was immunoSEQ multiplex PCR. The top ten hold 2% to 3% of the sample, which has under 150,000 clones, 80% seen once. The germline V gene encodes CDR1 MNHEY and CDR2 SVGAGI. The CDR3 contains 14 residues. V dropped 5 bases and J dropped 2 bases, with 12 bases sitting between them. Remarks on this clone: Its antigen is undetermined.

The study's findings and limits: Across HLA loci, a later analysis found differing TCR association rates, with DRB1 most and HLA-C fewest. Serostatus for CMV was the only available immune exposure information.

The clonotype comes from a man aged 25 to 40 in good health and CMV-seronegative. V and J are TRBV6-5 and TRBJ1-1; D uncertain. The material sequenced was PBMCs. Here the CDR3 reads CASSIAGINTEAFF. The DNA of the CDR3 is TGTGCCAGCAGTATCGCCGGGATTAACACTGAAGCTTTCTTT.